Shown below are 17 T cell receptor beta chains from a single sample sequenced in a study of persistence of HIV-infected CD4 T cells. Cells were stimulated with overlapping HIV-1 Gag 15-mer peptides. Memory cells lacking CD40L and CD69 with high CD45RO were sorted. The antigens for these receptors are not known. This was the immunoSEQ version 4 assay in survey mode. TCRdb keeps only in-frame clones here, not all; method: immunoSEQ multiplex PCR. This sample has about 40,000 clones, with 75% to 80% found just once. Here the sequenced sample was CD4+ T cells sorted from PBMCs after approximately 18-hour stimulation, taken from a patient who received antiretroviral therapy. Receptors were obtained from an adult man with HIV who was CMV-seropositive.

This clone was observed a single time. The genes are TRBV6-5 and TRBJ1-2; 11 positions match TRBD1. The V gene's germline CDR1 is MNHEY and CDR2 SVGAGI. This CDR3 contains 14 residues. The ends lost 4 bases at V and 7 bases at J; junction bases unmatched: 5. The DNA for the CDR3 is TGTGCCAGCAGTTCGGACAGGGGGCAACTTGGCTACACCTTC. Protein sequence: CASSSDRGQLGYTF.

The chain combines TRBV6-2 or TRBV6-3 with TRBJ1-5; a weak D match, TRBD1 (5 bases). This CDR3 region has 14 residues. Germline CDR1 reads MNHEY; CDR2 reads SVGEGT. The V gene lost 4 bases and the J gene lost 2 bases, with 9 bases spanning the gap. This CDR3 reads CASSWGYGNQPQHF. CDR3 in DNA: TGTGCCAGCAGTTGGGGGTATGGCAATCAGCCCCAGCATTTT.

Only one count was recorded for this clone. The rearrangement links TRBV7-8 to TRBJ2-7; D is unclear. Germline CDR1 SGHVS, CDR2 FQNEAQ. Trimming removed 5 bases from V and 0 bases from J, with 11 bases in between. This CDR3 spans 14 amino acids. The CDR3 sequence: CASSPLMSSYEQYF. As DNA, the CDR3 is TGTGCCAGCAGCCCCCTGATGAGCTCCTACGAGCAGTACTTC.

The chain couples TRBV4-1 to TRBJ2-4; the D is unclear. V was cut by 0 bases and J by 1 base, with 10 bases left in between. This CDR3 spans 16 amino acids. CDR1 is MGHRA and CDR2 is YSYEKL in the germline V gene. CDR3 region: CASSQDVGLAKNIQYF. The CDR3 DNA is TGCGCCAGCAGCCAAGATGTGGGGTTGGCCAAAAACATTCAGTACTTC.

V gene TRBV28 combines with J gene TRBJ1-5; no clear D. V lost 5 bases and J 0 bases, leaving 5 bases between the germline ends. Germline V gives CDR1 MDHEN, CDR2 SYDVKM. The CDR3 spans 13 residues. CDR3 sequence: CASSPNSNQPQHF. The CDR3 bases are TGTGCCAGCAGTCCGAATAGCAATCAGCCCCAGCATTTT.

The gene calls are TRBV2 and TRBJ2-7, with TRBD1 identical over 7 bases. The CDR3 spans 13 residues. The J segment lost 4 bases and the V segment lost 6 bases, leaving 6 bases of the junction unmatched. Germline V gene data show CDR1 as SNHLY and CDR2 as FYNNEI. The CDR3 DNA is TGTGCCAGCAGAAGACCGGGACAGTACGAGCAGTACTTC. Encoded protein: CASRRPGQYEQYF.

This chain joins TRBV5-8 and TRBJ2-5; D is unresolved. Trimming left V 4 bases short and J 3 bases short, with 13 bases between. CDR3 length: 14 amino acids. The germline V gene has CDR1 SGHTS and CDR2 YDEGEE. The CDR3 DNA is TGTGCCAGCAGCAGCCGGACGGGTAAAGAGACCCAGTACTTC. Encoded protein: CASSSRTGKETQYF. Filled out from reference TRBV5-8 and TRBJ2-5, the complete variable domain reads EAGVTQSPTHLIKTRGQQATLRCSPISGHTSVYWYQQALGLGLQFLLWYDEGEERNRGNFPPRFSGRQFPNYSSELNVNALELEDSALYLCASSSRTGKETQYFGPGTRLLVL.

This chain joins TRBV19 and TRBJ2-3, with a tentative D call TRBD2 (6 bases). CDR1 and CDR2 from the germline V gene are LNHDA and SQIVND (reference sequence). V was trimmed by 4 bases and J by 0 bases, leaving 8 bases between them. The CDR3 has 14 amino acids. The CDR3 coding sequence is TGTGCCAGTAGTAGGCGGGACAGCACAGATACGCAGTATTTT. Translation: CASSRRDSTDTQYF.

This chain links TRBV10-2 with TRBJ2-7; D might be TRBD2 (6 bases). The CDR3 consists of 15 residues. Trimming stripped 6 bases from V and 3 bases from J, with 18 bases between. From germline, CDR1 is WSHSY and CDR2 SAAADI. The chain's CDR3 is CASSPRLAPVYEQYF. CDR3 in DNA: TGCGCCAGCAGCCCGAGGCTAGCGCCCGTCTACGAGCAGTACTTC.

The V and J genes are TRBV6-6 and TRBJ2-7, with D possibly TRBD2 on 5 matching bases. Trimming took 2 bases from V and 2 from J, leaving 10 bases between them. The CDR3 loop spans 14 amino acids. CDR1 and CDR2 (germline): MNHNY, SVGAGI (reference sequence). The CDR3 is CASSYEGSTYEQYF. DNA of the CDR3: TGTGCCAGCAGTTACGAGGGCAGCACCTACGAGCAGTACTTC.

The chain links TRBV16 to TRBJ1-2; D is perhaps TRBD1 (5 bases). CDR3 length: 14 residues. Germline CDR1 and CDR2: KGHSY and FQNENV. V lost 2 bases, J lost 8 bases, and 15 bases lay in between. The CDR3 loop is CASSQGEGVGGYTF. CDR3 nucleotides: TGTGCCAGCAGCCAAGGGGAAGGGGTAGGAGGCTACACCTTC.

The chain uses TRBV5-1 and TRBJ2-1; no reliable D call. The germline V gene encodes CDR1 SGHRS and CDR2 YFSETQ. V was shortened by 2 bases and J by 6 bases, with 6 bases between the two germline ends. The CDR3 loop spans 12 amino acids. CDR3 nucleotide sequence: TGCGCCAGCAGCTTCCCCCTCAATGAGCAGTTCTTC. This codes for CASSFPLNEQFF.

The CDR3 DNA sequence: TGTGCCAGCAGCCAGGACGGCTACAACGTCCTGACTTTC. Residues: CASSQDGYNVLTF. The chain uses TRBV3-1 (or the pseudogene TRBV3-2) and TRBJ2-6; D gene uncertain. CDR3 length: 13 amino acids. Germline CDR1 reads LGHDT; CDR2 reads YNNKEL (reference sequence). Trimming left V 3 bases short and J 9 bases short, with 9 bases between.

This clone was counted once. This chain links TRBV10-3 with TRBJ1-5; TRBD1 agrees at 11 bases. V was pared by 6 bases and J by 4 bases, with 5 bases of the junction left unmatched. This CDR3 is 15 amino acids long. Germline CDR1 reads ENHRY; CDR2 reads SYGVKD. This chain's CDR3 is CAISGTGGGNQPQHF. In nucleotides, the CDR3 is TGTGCCATCAGCGGGACAGGGGGAGGGAATCAGCCCCAGCATTTT.

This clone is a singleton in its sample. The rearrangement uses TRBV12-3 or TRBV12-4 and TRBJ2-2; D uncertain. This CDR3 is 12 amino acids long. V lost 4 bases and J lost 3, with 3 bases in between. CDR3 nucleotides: TGTGCCAGCAGTTATTACACCGGGGAGCTGTTTTTT. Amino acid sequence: CASSYYTGELFF.

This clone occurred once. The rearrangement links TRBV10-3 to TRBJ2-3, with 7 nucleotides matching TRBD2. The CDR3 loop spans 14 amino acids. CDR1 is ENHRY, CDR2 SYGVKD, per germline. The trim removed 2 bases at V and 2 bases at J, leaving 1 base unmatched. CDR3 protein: CAISERDYTDTQYF. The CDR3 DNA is TGTGCCATCAGTGAGAGGGACTACACAGATACGCAGTATTTT.

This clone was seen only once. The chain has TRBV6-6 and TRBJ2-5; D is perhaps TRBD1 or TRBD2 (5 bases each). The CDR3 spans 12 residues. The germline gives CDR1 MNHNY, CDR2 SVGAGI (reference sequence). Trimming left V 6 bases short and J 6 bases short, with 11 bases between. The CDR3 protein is CASRGELQTQYF. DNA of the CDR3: TGTGCCAGCAGAGGGGAGCTGCAGACCCAGTACTTC.